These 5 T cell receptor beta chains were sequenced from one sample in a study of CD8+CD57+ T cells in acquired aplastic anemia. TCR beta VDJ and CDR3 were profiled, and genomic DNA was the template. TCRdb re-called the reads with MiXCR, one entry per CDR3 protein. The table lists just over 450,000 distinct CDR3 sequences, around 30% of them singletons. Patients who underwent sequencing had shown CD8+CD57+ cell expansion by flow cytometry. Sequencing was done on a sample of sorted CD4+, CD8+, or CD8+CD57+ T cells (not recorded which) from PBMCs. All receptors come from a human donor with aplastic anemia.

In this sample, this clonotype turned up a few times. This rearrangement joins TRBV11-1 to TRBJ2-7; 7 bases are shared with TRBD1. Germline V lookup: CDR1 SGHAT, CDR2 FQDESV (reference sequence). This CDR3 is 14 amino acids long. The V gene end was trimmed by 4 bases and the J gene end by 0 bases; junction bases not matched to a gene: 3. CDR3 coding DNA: TGTGCCAGCAGCTCCGGGACAGACTCCTACGAGCAGTACTTC. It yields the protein CASSSGTDSYEQYF.

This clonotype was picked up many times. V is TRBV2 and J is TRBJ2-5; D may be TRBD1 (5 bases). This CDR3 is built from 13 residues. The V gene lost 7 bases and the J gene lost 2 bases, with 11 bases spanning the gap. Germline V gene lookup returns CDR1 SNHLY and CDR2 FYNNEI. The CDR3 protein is CASTLDRQETQYF. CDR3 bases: TGTGCCAGCACCTTAGACAGACAAGAGACCCAGTACTTC. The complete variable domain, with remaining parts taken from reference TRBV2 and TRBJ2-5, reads EPEVTQTPSHQVTQMGQEVILRCVPISNHLYFYWYRQILGQKVEFLVSFYNNEISEKSEIFDDQFSVERPDGSNFTLKIRSTKLEDSAMYFCASTLDRQETQYFGPGTRLLVL.

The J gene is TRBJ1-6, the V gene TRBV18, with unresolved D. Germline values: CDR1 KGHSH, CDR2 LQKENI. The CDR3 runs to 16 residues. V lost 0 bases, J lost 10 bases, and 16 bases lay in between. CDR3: CASSPPLGRFRSPLHF. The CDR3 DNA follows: TGTGCCAGCTCACCACCGTTGGGCAGGTTTCGATCACCCCTCCACTTT.

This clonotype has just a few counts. CDR3 residues: CASSNPWAEAFF. The CDR3, as DNA: TGTGCCAGCAGCAACCCGTGGGCTGAAGCTTTCTTT. The chain joins TRBV7-2 to TRBJ1-1; D is unresolved. Trimming took 5 bases from V and 6 from J, leaving 10 bases between them. This CDR3 spans 12 amino acids. Germline assignment: CDR1 SGHTA and CDR2 FQGNSA.

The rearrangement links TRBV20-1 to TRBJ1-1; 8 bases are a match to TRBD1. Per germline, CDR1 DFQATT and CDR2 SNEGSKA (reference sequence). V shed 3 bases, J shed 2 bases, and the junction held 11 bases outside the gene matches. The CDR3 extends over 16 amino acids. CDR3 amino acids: CSASSAGGARNTEAFF. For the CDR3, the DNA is TGCAGTGCTAGTTCGGCAGGGGGCGCGAGAAACACTGAAGCTTTCTTT.